Presented here are 22 T cell receptor beta chains from one specimen sequenced in a study of shared clonotypes between healthy human individuals. Sequencing used immunoSEQ multiplex PCR; TCRdb keeps in-frame clones, though not all of them. Here the sample spans millions of clones, just under 95% being singletons. Terminally differentiated effector memory CD45RA+ cells were left out of the naive CD8 fraction, which was CD45RO-negative and positively selected for CCR7. The sample was naive CD8+ T cells sorted from blood. The receptors shown here come from a young man in good health.

The rearrangement joins TRBV4-1 to TRBJ2-7; D perhaps matches TRBD2 (6 bases). Germline V gene sequence: CDR1 MGHRA, CDR2 YSYEKL. The CDR3 is 16 amino acids. V was cut by 0 bases and J by 1 base, with 13 bases left in between. The chain's CDR3 is CASSQDPGTESYEQYF. The CDR3 DNA sequence: TGCGCCAGCAGCCAAGACCCCGGGACTGAGTCCTACGAGCAGTACTTC.

The rearrangement uses TRBV7-8 and TRBJ2-1, with 11 bases matching TRBD2. V was clipped by 5 bases and J by 6 bases; unmatched bases: 9. The CDR3 has 16 residues. Germline values: CDR1 SGHVS, CDR2 FQNEAQ. In nucleotides, the CDR3 is TGTGCCAGCAGCCCCCAACTAGCGGGAGTTAGCAATGAGCAGTTCTTC. As protein: CASSPQLAGVSNEQFF.

The rearrangement joins TRBV7-9 to TRBJ1-5; maybe TRBD1 (5 bases). From germline, CDR1 is SEHNR and CDR2 FQNEAQ (reference sequence). The length of the CDR3 is 13 residues. Between the trimmed V and J ends, which lost 2 bases and 9 bases, there was a span of 11 bases. The CDR3 protein is CASSLSGGWPQHF. CDR3 in DNA: TGTGCCAGCAGCTTATCGGGGGGGTGGCCCCAGCATTTT.

This chain joins TRBV6-1 and TRBJ2-7; 14 nucleotides match TRBD2. The germline gives CDR1 MNHNS, CDR2 SASEGT. The junction had 1 base not matched to a gene; V was cut back by 6 bases and J by 0 bases. The CDR3 loop spans 15 amino acids. CDR3 protein: CASRGTSGSSYEQYF. CDR3 DNA: TGTGCCAGCAGGGGGACTAGCGGGAGCTCCTACGAGCAGTACTTC.

This clone has a single count. The rearrangement uses TRBV30 and TRBJ2-1; D unresolved. Between the trimmed V and J ends, which lost 1 base and 6 bases, there was a span of 13 bases. Germline lookup yields CDR1 GTSNPN and CDR2 SVGIG (reference sequence). This CDR3 has 14 residues. This CDR3 is CAWSGVSGSNEQFF. Written as DNA, the CDR3 is TGTGCCTGGAGTGGGGTATCTGGGTCCAATGAGCAGTTCTTC.

In its sample, this clone was seen once. V and J are TRBV27 and TRBJ2-5; 8 bases fit TRBD1. V was pared by 4 bases and J by 2 bases, with 0 bases of the junction left unmatched. Per the germline V gene, CDR1 is MNHEY and CDR2 is SMNVEV (reference sequence). The CDR3 length is 13 residues. CDR3: CASSYRGQETQYF. The CDR3 nucleotides are TGTGCCAGCAGTTACAGGGGGCAAGAGACCCAGTACTTC.

The table lists this clone with a few counts. The same CDR3 also results from other DNA sequences found in this sample. The rearrangement uses TRBV9 and TRBJ2-7, with a possible D match to TRBD1 (5 bases). V was trimmed by 0 bases and J by 2 bases, leaving 9 bases between them. CDR3 size: 14 residues. The germline CDR1 and CDR2 sequences are SGDLS and YYNGEE. Here the CDR3 reads CASSVGGSPYEQYF. In DNA form, the CDR3 reads TGTGCCAGCAGCGTAGGGGGCAGCCCCTACGAGCAGTACTTC.

The chain carries TRBV7-2 and TRBJ2-5; D is possibly TRBD1 (6 bases). The CDR3 has 16 amino acids. Germline V gene lookup returns CDR1 SGHTA and CDR2 FQGNSA. The ends were cut back, 5 bases at V and 2 bases at J, with 18 bases in the middle. The CDR3 coding sequence is TGTGCCAGCAGCCCGACAAGAACAGGGTGGCAAGAGACCCAGTACTTC. Amino acid sequence: CASSPTRTGWQETQYF. Full variable domain (rest looked up from reference TRBV7-2 and TRBJ2-5): GAGVSQSPSNKVTEKGKDVELRCDPISGHTALYWYRQSLGQGLEFLIYFQGNSAPDKSGLPSDRFSAERTGGSVSTLTIQRTQQEDSAVYLCASSPTRTGWQETQYFGPGTRLLVL.

This clone was seen a handful of times. The sample contains more than one DNA sequence encoding this CDR3. V and J are TRBV6-5 and TRBJ2-2, with no clear D. Germline V gene data show CDR1 as MNHEY and CDR2 as SVGAGI. V was trimmed by 3 bases and J by 2 bases, leaving 1 base between them. This CDR3 has 12 amino acids. The CDR3 here is CASSYNTGELFF. The CDR3 DNA follows: TGTGCCAGCAGTTATAACACCGGGGAGCTGTTTTTT.

The chain's CDR3 is CASSQDWRNEQFF. The CDR3, as DNA: TGCGCCAGCAGCCAAGATTGGAGGAATGAGCAGTTCTTC. The chain uses TRBV4-3 and TRBJ2-1; possibly TRBD2 for D (5 bases). Germline loops: CDR1 LGHNA, CDR2 YSLEER. CDR3 length: 13 amino acids. Trimming took 0 bases from V and 7 from J, leaving 7 bases between them.

The chain recombines TRBV7-8 with TRBJ1-4, with D tentatively TRBD1 (5 bases). Trimming shortened V by 5 bases and J by 5 bases, and 24 bases separated the two germline ends. This CDR3 spans 18 amino acids. From germline, CDR1 is SGHVS and CDR2 FQNEAQ. CDR3 in amino acids: CASSNPEGLGLGNEKLFF. CDR3 bases: TGTGCCAGCAGCAACCCGGAGGGGCTCGGGCTTGGAAATGAAAAACTGTTTTTT.

The chain uses TRBV2 and TRBJ2-1; D is possibly TRBD1 or TRBD2 (6 bases each). The length of the CDR3 is 15 residues. The germline gives CDR1 SNHLY, CDR2 FYNNEI. The V and J ends lost 6 bases and 2 bases respectively, with 14 bases between them. The CDR3 loop is CASSPRGGAYNEQFF. DNA of the CDR3: TGTGCCAGCAGCCCCAGGGGCGGGGCCTACAATGAGCAGTTCTTC.

The gene calls are TRBV30 and TRBJ2-3; D may be TRBD1 (5 bases). CDR3 length equals 15 residues. V was shortened by 0 bases and J by 0 bases, with 10 bases between the two germline ends. The germline gives CDR1 GTSNPN, CDR2 SVGIG (reference sequence). The CDR3 protein is CAWSVQALSTDTQYF. CDR3 sequence (DNA): TGTGCCTGGAGTGTACAGGCGCTGAGCACAGATACGCAGTATTTT.

This chain joins TRBV7-9 and TRBJ2-3, with TRBD1 matching over 7 bases. V lost 6 bases and J lost 0; bases outside the gene matches: 9. This CDR3 contains 16 residues. The germline V gene has CDR1 SEHNR and CDR2 FQNEAQ (reference sequence). As DNA, the CDR3 is TGTGCCAGCAGTCAACACAGGGGCGCCAGCACAGATACGCAGTATTTT. Its translation: CASSQHRGASTDTQYF.

This chain connects TRBV30 to TRBJ1-2; a weak D match, TRBD1 (5 bases). The CDR3 is 11 residues long. Per germline, CDR1 GTSNPN and CDR2 SVGIG (reference sequence). V dropped 6 bases and J dropped 8 bases, with 13 bases sitting between them. CDR3 sequence: CACGARGGYTF. The CDR3 DNA reads TGTGCCTGTGGAGCCCGGGGGGGCTACACCTTC.

The gene calls are TRBV11-2 and TRBJ2-2; no reliable D call. This CDR3 has 12 amino acids. CDR1 is SGHAT and CDR2 is FQNNGV in the germline V gene. V lost 3 bases and J 4 bases, leaving 3 bases between the germline ends. The CDR3 DNA sequence: TGTGCCAGCAGCTTTTCCACCGGGGAGCTGTTTTTT. Translation gives CASSFSTGELFF.

The chain is built from TRBV15 and TRBJ2-5; the D is unclear. The CDR3 consists of 13 residues. Trimming pared 5 bases from V and 5 bases from J, leaving 12 bases between. CDR1 is LNHNV, CDR2 YYDKDF, per germline (reference sequence). The CDR3 is CATSPYLLETQYF. CDR3 bases: TGTGCCACCAGCCCATACCTATTGGAGACCCAGTACTTC.

The V and J genes are TRBV4-1 and TRBJ2-1, with 9 bases matching TRBD1. Trimming at V came to 4 bases and at J to 8 bases, leaving 12 bases not matched to a gene. The length of the CDR3 is 16 residues. Germline V CDR1 and CDR2: MGHRA, YSYEKL. Here the CDR3 reads CASSPEPSTGGDEQFF. Written as DNA, the CDR3 is TGCGCCAGCAGCCCCGAGCCCTCGACAGGGGGAGATGAGCAGTTCTTC.

The gene calls are TRBV12-2 and TRBJ1-5; the D call TRBD1 from the table was never checked on the DNA. TRBV12-2 is a listed pseudogene. The CDR3 is made up of 18 amino acids. CDR3: CASRLWDRGYHSNQPQHF. The CDR3 nucleotides read TGTGCAAGTCGCTTATGGGACAGGGGGTACCATAGCAATCAGCCCCAGCATTTT.

The rearrangement links TRBV7-9 to TRBJ2-7, with D uncertain. CDR3 length: 13 amino acids. Trimming took off 5 bases at V and 1 base at J, with 9 bases between the two ends. Germline lookup yields CDR1 SEHNR and CDR2 FQNEAQ (reference sequence). CDR3 protein: CASSGFGSYEQYF. The CDR3 DNA is TGTGCCAGCAGCGGTTTTGGATCCTACGAGCAGTACTTC.

The chain has TRBV7-2 and TRBJ2-7; D possibly corresponds to TRBD1 (5 bases). The CDR3 is 16 amino acids. V was pared by 0 bases and J by 0 bases, with 12 bases between. Germline loops: CDR1 SGHTA, CDR2 FQGNSA. CDR3 nucleotides: TGTGCCAGCAGCTTAGCAGGTCAGGGCACCTCCTACGAGCAGTACTTC. Residues: CASSLAGQGTSYEQYF. Filled out from reference TRBV7-2 and TRBJ2-7, the complete variable domain reads GAGVSQSPSNKVTEKGKDVELRCDPISGHTALYWYRQSLGQGLEFLIYFQGNSAPDKSGLPSDRFSAERTGGSVSTLTIQRTQQEDSAVYLCASSLAGQGTSYEQYFGPGTRLTVT.

Concerning this clone itself: In the same sample, other DNA sequences code for this CDR3. The rearrangement joins TRBV29-1 to TRBJ2-7; 7 nucleotides match TRBD1. The CDR3 is 12 amino acids. Germline V CDR1 and CDR2: SQVTM, ANQGSEA. V dropped 4 bases and J dropped 2; count of bases not matched to a gene: 2. The CDR3 sequence is CSVGGQTYEQYF. CDR3 nucleotide sequence: TGCAGCGTTGGGGGACAGACCTACGAGCAGTACTTC.